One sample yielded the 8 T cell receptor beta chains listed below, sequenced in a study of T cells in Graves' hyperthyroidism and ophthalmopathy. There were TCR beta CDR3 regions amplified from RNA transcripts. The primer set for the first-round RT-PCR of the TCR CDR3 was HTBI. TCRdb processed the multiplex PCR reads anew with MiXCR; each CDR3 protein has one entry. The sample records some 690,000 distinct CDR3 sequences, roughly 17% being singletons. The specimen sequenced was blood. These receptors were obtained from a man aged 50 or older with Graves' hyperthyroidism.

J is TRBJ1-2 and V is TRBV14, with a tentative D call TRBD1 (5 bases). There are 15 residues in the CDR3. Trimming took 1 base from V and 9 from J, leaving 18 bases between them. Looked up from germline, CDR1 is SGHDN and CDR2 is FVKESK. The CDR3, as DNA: TGTGCCAGCAGCCAAGTTGGGACCATAGGGGAAAGCTACACCTTC. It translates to CASSQVGTIGESYTF.

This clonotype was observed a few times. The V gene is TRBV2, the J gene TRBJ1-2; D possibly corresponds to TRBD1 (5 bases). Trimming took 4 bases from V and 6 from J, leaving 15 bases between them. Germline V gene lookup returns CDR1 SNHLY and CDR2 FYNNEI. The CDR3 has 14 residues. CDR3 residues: CASSAGTSGDGYTF. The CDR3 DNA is TGTGCCAGCAGTGCGGGGACGTCGGGCGATGGCTACACCTTC.

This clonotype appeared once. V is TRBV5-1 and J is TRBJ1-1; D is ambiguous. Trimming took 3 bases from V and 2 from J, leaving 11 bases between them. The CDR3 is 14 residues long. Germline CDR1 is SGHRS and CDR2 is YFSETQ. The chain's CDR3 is CASSSGSDNTEAFF. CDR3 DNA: TGCGCCAGCAGCTCCGGGTCCGATAACACTGAAGCTTTCTTT.

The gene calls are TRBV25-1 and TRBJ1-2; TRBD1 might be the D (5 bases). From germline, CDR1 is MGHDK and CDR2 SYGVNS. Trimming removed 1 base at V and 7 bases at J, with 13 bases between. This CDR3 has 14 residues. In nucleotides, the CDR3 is TGTGCCAGCAGTGAATGGGGGGGATTGTTTGGCTACACCTTC. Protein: CASSEWGGLFGYTF.

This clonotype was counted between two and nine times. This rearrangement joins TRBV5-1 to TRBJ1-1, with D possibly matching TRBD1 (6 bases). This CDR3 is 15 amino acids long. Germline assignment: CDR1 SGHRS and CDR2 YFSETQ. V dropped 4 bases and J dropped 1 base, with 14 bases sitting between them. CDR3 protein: CASSTDSSTNTEAFF. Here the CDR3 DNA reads TGCGCCAGCAGCACGGACAGTTCTACGAACACTGAAGCTTTCTTT.

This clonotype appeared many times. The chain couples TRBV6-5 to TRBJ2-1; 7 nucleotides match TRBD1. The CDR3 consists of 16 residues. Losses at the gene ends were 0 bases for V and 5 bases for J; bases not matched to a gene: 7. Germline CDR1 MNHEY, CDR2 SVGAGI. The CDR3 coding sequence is TGTGCCAGCAGTTACTCGGGCAGGGGGTCGGACAATGAGCAGTTCTTC. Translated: CASSYSGRGSDNEQFF.

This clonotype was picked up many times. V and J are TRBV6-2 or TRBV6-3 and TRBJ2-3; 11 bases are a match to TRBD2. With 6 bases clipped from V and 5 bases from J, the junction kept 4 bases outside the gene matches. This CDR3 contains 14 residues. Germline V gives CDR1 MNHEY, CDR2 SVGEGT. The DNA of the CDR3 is TGTGCCAGCAGAAATGGACTAGCGGGAGATACGCAGTATTTT. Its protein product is CASRNGLAGDTQYF.

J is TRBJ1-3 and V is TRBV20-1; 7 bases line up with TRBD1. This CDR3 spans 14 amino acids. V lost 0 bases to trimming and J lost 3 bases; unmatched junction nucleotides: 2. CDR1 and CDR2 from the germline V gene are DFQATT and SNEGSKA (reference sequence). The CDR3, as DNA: TGCAGTGCTAGAGATGGACAGGTTGGAAACACCATATATTTT. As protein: CSARDGQVGNTIYF.